Presented here are 18 T cell receptor beta chains from one specimen sequenced in a study of PD-L1 blockade in urothelial cancer. Time point: pretreatment peripheral blood. Measured with immunoSEQ multiplex PCR; TCRdb has only the in-frame clones, and not every one. The sample carries 30,000 to 40,000 clones, over 70% recorded once. Material: PBMCs, obtained around atezolizumab (anti-PD-L1) treatment. Every receptor here comes from a man between 60 and 70 years old with urothelial cancer.

This chain connects TRBV10-3 to TRBJ1-1; the D gene is possibly TRBD1 (6 bases). The CDR3 is made up of 12 amino acids. The ends were cut back, 5 bases at V and 6 bases at J, with 10 bases in the middle. In germline, CDR1 is ENHRY, CDR2 SYGVKD. The CDR3 nucleotides read TGTGCCATCAGTTCAGGGGCAGCTGAAGCTTTCTTT. It translates to CAISSGAAEAFF.

This clone was seen a handful of times. The chain links TRBV5-1 to TRBJ2-3; TRBD1 might be the D (7 bases). There are 15 residues in the CDR3. V shed 0 bases and J shed 5 bases, with 13 bases lying between them. Looked up from germline, CDR1 is SGHRS and CDR2 is YFSETQ. The CDR3 DNA sequence: TGCGCCAGCAGCTTGGATGCAGGGGGAGGAGATACGCAGTATTTT. This encodes CASSLDAGGGDTQYF.

The rearrangement links TRBV29-1 to TRBJ1-2; tentatively, D is TRBD1 (5 bases). This CDR3 is 12 amino acids long. Germline V gene sequence: CDR1 SQVTM, CDR2 ANQGSEA. Between the trimmed V and J ends, which lost 5 bases and 6 bases, there was a span of 13 bases. CDR3 nucleotide sequence: TGCAGCGTTTTGTGGGGCAGAGATGGCTACACCTTC. Its protein is CSVLWGRDGYTF.

The genes are TRBV14 and TRBJ1-2; TRBD1 might be the D (5 bases). This CDR3 spans 14 amino acids. Between the trimmed V and J ends, which lost 3 bases and 4 bases, there was a span of 12 bases. Germline lookup yields CDR1 SGHDN and CDR2 FVKESK. As DNA, the CDR3 is TGTGCCAGCAGCCACGCGGGGGTTCCCTATGGCTACACCTTC. Its protein product is CASSHAGVPYGYTF.

The V gene is TRBV11-3, the J gene TRBJ2-1, with 9 bases identical to TRBD1. Per the germline V gene, CDR1 is SGHNT and CDR2 is YENEEA. The CDR3 consists of 13 residues. Trimming cost V 8 bases and J 2 bases; bases outside gene matches: 1. The DNA for the CDR3 is TGTGCCAGCGGGGACAGGGCCTACAATGAGCAGTTCTTC. Its protein product is CASGDRAYNEQFF.

The rearrangement links TRBV4-1 to TRBJ2-3; 8 nucleotides agree with TRBD2. Germline loops: CDR1 MGHRA, CDR2 YSYEKL. The J segment lost 6 bases and the V segment lost 8 bases, leaving 4 bases of the junction unmatched. This CDR3 is 12 amino acids long. The CDR3 sequence is CASAGGRDTQYF. The CDR3 bases are TGCGCCAGCGCGGGAGGCCGGGATACGCAGTATTTT.

The chain links TRBV19 to TRBJ2-2; 7 bases are a match to TRBD2. V lost 7 bases to trimming and J lost 10 bases; unmatched junction nucleotides: 6. The CDR3 has 12 residues. Germline CDR1 LNHDA, CDR2 SQIVND (reference sequence). The CDR3 DNA sequence: TGTGCCAGTACTGTGGGGGGGACGGAGCTGTTTTTT. Protein product: CASTVGGTELFF.

This clone has more than one count but fewer than ten. The chain links TRBV5-6 to TRBJ2-1, with a possible D match to TRBD2 (5 bases). The CDR3 runs to 16 residues. V was cut by 2 bases and J by 3 bases, with 15 bases left in between. The germline CDR1 and CDR2 sequences are SGHDT and YYEEEE. The DNA for the CDR3 is TGTGCCAGCAGCTTAAGCGGCCAGGTTTACTACAATGAGCAGTTCTTC. Its protein is CASSLSGQVYYNEQFF.

The chain is built from TRBV9 and TRBJ2-7; 11 bases are shared with TRBD2. The germline V gene encodes CDR1 SGDLS and CDR2 YYNGEE. The CDR3 contains 16 residues. V was pared by 0 bases and J by 1 base, with 3 bases of the junction left unmatched. CDR3 DNA: TGTGCCAGCAGCGTAGGACTAGCGGGGCCTTCCTACGAGCAGTACTTC. Its translation: CASSVGLAGPSYEQYF.

The rearrangement joins TRBV5-4 to TRBJ2-1; TRBD2 aligns across 7 bases. The trim removed 4 bases at V and 6 bases at J, leaving 7 bases unmatched. The CDR3 has 14 amino acids. Germline assignment: CDR1 SGHNT and CDR2 YYREEE (reference sequence). Here the CDR3 DNA reads TGTGCCAGCAGCGCGGGAGTATCGGGCAATGAGCAGTTCTTC. This sequence encodes CASSAGVSGNEQFF. The whole variable domain, filled in from reference TRBV5-4 and TRBJ2-1, reads ETGVTQSPTHLIKTRGQQVTLRCSSQSGHNTVSWYQQALGQGPQFIFQYYREEENGRGNFPPRFSGLQFPNYSSELNVNALELDDSALYLCASSAGVSGNEQFFGPGTRLTVL.

The chain employs TRBV13 and TRBJ2-1; tentatively, D is TRBD1 (6 bases). Trimming took off 5 bases at V and 2 bases at J, with 13 bases between the two ends. Germline V CDR1 and CDR2: PRHDT, FYEKMQ (reference sequence). The CDR3 length is 15 residues. CDR3 sequence (DNA): TGTGCCAGCAGCCCCCGAACAGGGACCTACAATGAGCAGTTCTTC. Translated: CASSPRTGTYNEQFF.

The chain carries TRBV11-2 and TRBJ2-3; tentative D call: TRBD2 (7 bases). Trimming removed 8 bases at V and 2 bases at J, with 11 bases between. The CDR3 sequence is 13 residues long. Germline CDR1 is SGHAT and CDR2 is FQNNGV. CDR3 region: CASGRGHTDTQYF. CDR3 nucleotide sequence: TGTGCCAGCGGGAGGGGACACACAGATACGCAGTATTTT.

This clone has a handful of counts. This rearrangement joins TRBV29-1 to TRBJ2-5; D possibly corresponds to TRBD1 (6 bases). Trimming stripped 4 bases from V and 1 base from J, with 10 bases between. Germline-derived CDR1 and CDR2 are SQVTM and ANQGSEA. This CDR3 has 13 amino acids. CDR3 in DNA: TGCAGCGTTGGATACAGGGCCCAAGAGACCCAGTACTTC. Amino acid sequence: CSVGYRAQETQYF.

The count of this clone is one. The CDR3 here is CASSPGQGGARVQYF. CDR3 bases: TGTGCCAGCAGTCCCGGACAGGGTGGTGCTAGGGTTCAGTACTTC. The chain links TRBV2 to TRBJ2-4; TRBD1 matches 8 bases. The CDR3 contains 15 residues. The germline V gene has CDR1 SNHLY and CDR2 FYNNEI. V lost 5 bases, J lost 11 bases, and 14 bases stayed unmatched.

The chain combines TRBV5-1 with TRBJ1-2, with TRBD1 matching over 7 bases. The V gene end was trimmed by 0 bases and the J gene end by 5 bases; junction bases not matched to a gene: 4. Germline assignment: CDR1 SGHRS and CDR2 YFSETQ. This CDR3 spans 14 amino acids. DNA of the CDR3: TGCGCCAGCAGCTTGGAGGGGACAGTGTATGGCTACACCTTC. It yields the protein CASSLEGTVYGYTF.

This clone was detected only a few times. The rearrangement joins TRBV27 to TRBJ2-1, with D maybe TRBD1 (6 bases). The ends were cut back, 6 bases at V and 10 bases at J, with 13 bases in the middle. Germline CDR1 MNHEY, CDR2 SMNVEV (reference sequence). The CDR3 is 12 amino acids. Here the CDR3 DNA reads TGTGCCAGCAGCCAGGGGTATCGGGAGCAGTTCTTC. Amino acids: CASSQGYREQFF.

The V call is TRBV6-5, the J call TRBJ2-3; D uncertain. The CDR3 has 14 amino acids. Trimming cost V 2 bases and J 4 bases, with 10 bases left between them. Germline assignment: CDR1 MNHEY and CDR2 SVGAGI. The CDR3 DNA is TGTGCCAGCAGTTACGGTCTAGTGGCAGATACGCAGTATTTT. It is translated as CASSYGLVADTQYF.

V and J are TRBV28 and TRBJ1-3; D is perhaps TRBD1 (5 bases). V was shortened by 6 bases and J by 4 bases, with 22 bases between the two germline ends. Germline CDR1 and CDR2: MDHEN and SYDVKM. The CDR3 length is 17 residues. As DNA, the CDR3 is TGTGCCAGCAGGGCCCCGGGCGGGGACGCTGAGGGAAACACCATATATTTT. Translating it yields CASRAPGGDAEGNTIYF.